This T cell receptor (beta chain) was obtained from a study of response to subunit inactivated influenza vaccine. TCRdb itself ran the RT-PCR reads through MiXCR, one entry per CDR3 protein. The sample includes 750,000 to 850,000 distinct CDR3 sequences, about 18% of them seen just once. V was trimmed by 5 bases and J by 9 bases, leaving 11 bases between them. The length of the CDR3 is 12 residues. The germline V gene has CDR1 MDHEN and CDR2 SYDVKM. This TCR was sampled from a man aged 50-60 years who received an inactivated influenza vaccine. Sequences were derived from PBMCs from blood, sampled roughly 5 days after vaccination. The V and J genes are TRBV28 and TRBJ2-1; possible D gene TRBD1, 5 bases. The CDR3 reads CASSAQAPEQFF. DNA of the CDR3: TGTGCCAGCAGTGCACAGGCCCCTGAGCAGTTCTTC.